The 32 T cell receptor beta chains reported below all come from one sample, sequenced in a study of identical twins. TCRdb itself ran the 5' RACE reads through MiXCR, one entry per CDR3 protein. The sample yields fewer than 550,000 distinct CDR3 sequences, about 16% seen once. These data were likewise used in another study, on yellow fever vaccine responses in identical twins.

What was sequenced was CD4+ T cells sorted from blood. These receptors all come from a woman younger than 35 in good health.

This sequence joins TRBV5-1 and TRBJ1-2; the D is unclear. The V end was cut by 0 bases, the J end by 6 bases, with 15 bases between. Germline-derived CDR1 and CDR2 are SGHRS and YFSETQ. CDR3 length: 15 residues. CDR3 residues: CASSLAEFVTDGYTF. The CDR3, as DNA: TGCGCCAGCAGCTTGGCCGAGTTTGTAACTGATGGCTACACCTTC.

V is TRBV5-1 and J is TRBJ2-2; 9 bases agree with TRBD2. This CDR3 spans 16 amino acids. J gave up 1 base and V 4 bases, and 5 bases lay outside the gene matches. Looked up from germline, CDR1 is SGHRS and CDR2 is YFSETQ. This chain's CDR3 is CASSLRLAVNTGELFF. The DNA for the CDR3 is TGCGCCAGCAGCCTAAGACTAGCGGTGAACACCGGGGAGCTGTTTTTT.

The V gene is TRBV27, the J gene TRBJ2-7, with 11 bases fitting TRBD2. Germline V lookup: CDR1 MNHEY, CDR2 SMNVEV (reference sequence). The CDR3 loop spans 15 amino acids. V gave up 5 bases and J gave up 6 bases; unmatched junction bases: 9. The CDR3 loop is CASSPRTSGSGEQYF. The CDR3 bases are TGTGCCAGCAGTCCAAGGACTAGCGGGTCGGGCGAGCAGTACTTC.

The chain has TRBV7-8 and TRBJ2-5; 9 positions match TRBD2. The CDR3 length is 16 residues. The germline gives CDR1 SGHVS, CDR2 FQNEAQ. After removal of 2 bases from V and 1 base from J, the junction contained 5 bases not matched to a gene. CDR3 in DNA: TGTGCCAGCAGCTTAACGGGACTAGCAACCCAAGAGACCCAGTACTTC. It encodes CASSLTGLATQETQYF.

The V call is TRBV7-9, the J call TRBJ1-2, with 7 nucleotides matching TRBD1. The germline CDR1 and CDR2 sequences are SEHNR and FQNEAQ (reference sequence). The CDR3 length is 14 residues. V shed 5 bases, J shed 4 bases, and the junction held 7 bases outside the gene matches. The CDR3 loop reads CASSREQGSYGYTF. Written as DNA, the CDR3 is TGTGCCAGCAGCCGGGAACAGGGGAGCTATGGCTACACCTTC.

This clonotype was observed many times. The genes are TRBV18 and TRBJ1-1; D unclear. V shed 2 bases and J shed 3 bases, with 7 bases lying between them. Germline-derived CDR1 and CDR2 are KGHSH and LQKENI. The CDR3 has 13 residues. CDR3 loop: CASSPTRDTEAFF. In DNA form, the CDR3 reads TGTGCCAGCTCACCAACCCGGGACACTGAAGCTTTCTTT. Full variable domain (remainder filled in from reference TRBV18 and TRBJ1-1): NAGVMQNPRHLVRRRGQEARLRCSPMKGHSHVYWYRQLPEEGLKFMVYLQKENIIDESGMPKERFSAEFPKEGPSILRIQQVVRGDSAAYFCASSPTRDTEAFFGQGTRLTVV.

The chain recombines TRBV9 with TRBJ2-1, with 9 bases lining up with TRBD2. Germline assignment: CDR1 SGDLS and CDR2 YYNGEE. The ends lost 2 bases at V and 6 bases at J; junction bases unmatched: 18. CDR3 length: 19 residues. CDR3 protein: CASSVAPRTSGPTSNEQFF. The CDR3 bases are TGTGCCAGCAGCGTTGCTCCTAGAACTAGCGGGCCAACCTCCAATGAGCAGTTCTTC.

The rearrangement joins TRBV25-1 to TRBJ1-6; D is perhaps TRBD1 (5 bases). Trimming left V 3 bases short and J 13 bases short, with 7 bases between. CDR1 is MGHDK, CDR2 SYGVNS, per germline. This CDR3 is built from 11 residues. CDR3 nucleotides: TGTGCCAGCAGTGAGGGGGGGCCCCTCCACTTT. Translating gives CASSEGGPLHF. Based on the CDR3 plus reference TRBV25-1 and TRBJ1-6, the full variable domain is EADIYQTPRYLVIGTGKKITLECSQTMGHDKMYWYQQDPGMELHLIHYSYGVNSTEKGDLSSESTVSRIRTEHFPLTLESARPSHTSQYLCASSEGGPLHFGNGTRLTVT.

At least ten counts were recorded for this clonotype. The chain joins TRBV7-9 to TRBJ2-7; D unclear. The CDR3 spans 11 residues. The V gene's germline CDR1 is SEHNR and CDR2 FQNEAQ (reference sequence). Trimming cost V 2 bases and J 6 bases, with 5 bases left between them. CDR3 sequence (DNA): TGTGCCAGCAGCTTATTCGGCGAGCAGTACTTC. It yields the protein CASSLFGEQYF.

This clonotype was seen only a few times. The chain uses TRBV10-2 and TRBJ1-1; 9 bases map to TRBD1. The CDR3 has 16 amino acids. The J segment lost 4 bases and the V segment lost 4 bases, leaving 10 bases of the junction unmatched. Germline CDR1 is WSHSY and CDR2 is SAAADI. In DNA form, the CDR3 reads TGCGCCAGCAGTGGATATGCACAGGGGGCCGGCACTGAAGCTTTCTTT. Translation: CASSGYAQGAGTEAFF.

The chain couples TRBV28 to TRBJ1-2; D gene ambiguous. Germline lookup yields CDR1 MDHEN and CDR2 SYDVKM. The CDR3 runs to 13 residues. The V and J ends lost 6 bases and 0 bases respectively, with 8 bases between them. The CDR3 nucleotides are TGTGCCAGCAGCAGTAGACCTAACTATGGCTACACCTTC. Translating gives CASSSRPNYGYTF.

The chain employs TRBV7-2 and TRBJ2-1, with 12 bases matching TRBD2. Germline V gene data show CDR1 as SGHTA and CDR2 as FQGNSA. The CDR3 contains 17 residues. V gave up 0 bases and J gave up 7 bases; unmatched junction bases: 7. CDR3 nucleotides: TGTGCCAGCAGCTTAGCGAGTCTAGCGGGGGGGCAGAATGAGCAGTTCTTC. As protein: CASSLASLAGGQNEQFF.

This chain links TRBV24-1 with TRBJ1-1, with D possibly TRBD1 on 5 matching bases. The CDR3 contains 15 residues. The V gene's germline CDR1 is KGHDR and CDR2 SFDVKD. Trimming removed 7 bases from V and 1 base from J, with 15 bases in between. The CDR3 is CATRATENENTEAFF. In nucleotides, the CDR3 is TGTGCCACCAGAGCGACAGAGAACGAGAACACTGAAGCTTTCTTT.

This chain joins TRBV20-1 and TRBJ2-5; D remains unclear. The CDR3 consists of 11 residues. The V end was cut by 4 bases, the J end by 13 bases, with 16 bases between. Germline V CDR1 and CDR2: DFQATT, SNEGSKA (reference sequence). The CDR3 protein is CSANDRLQPYF. The DNA for the CDR3 is TGCAGTGCTAACGACCGCCTACAGCCGTACTTC.

A few counts support this clonotype. V and J are TRBV28 and TRBJ2-7; D gene uncertain. CDR1 is MDHEN and CDR2 is SYDVKM in the germline V gene. Trimming shortened V by 6 bases and J by 0 bases, and 15 bases separated the two germline ends. The CDR3 has 15 residues. The CDR3 sequence is CASSTRSGSSYEQYF. For the CDR3, the DNA is TGTGCCAGCAGCACCCGTAGTGGAAGCTCCTACGAGCAGTACTTC.

The chain has TRBV10-3 and TRBJ1-2, with D perhaps TRBD1 (6 bases). This CDR3 has 15 amino acids. Germline CDR1 is ENHRY and CDR2 is SYGVKD. V lost 7 bases and J 4 bases, leaving 19 bases between the germline ends. The CDR3 nucleotides read TGTGCCATCACCGCCGGGGGGGCGGGTAGCTATGGCTACACCTTC. Protein product: CAITAGGAGSYGYTF.

This clonotype was detected ten times or more. V is TRBV5-1 and J is TRBJ2-1; no reliable D call. CDR1 and CDR2 from the germline V gene are SGHRS and YFSETQ. V was clipped by 0 bases and J by 2 bases, with 9 bases between them. This CDR3 region has 15 residues. The CDR3 DNA is TGCGCCAGCAGCTTGGTCGGAAAAGCCTACAATGAGCAGTTCTTC. It encodes CASSLVGKAYNEQFF. Supplemented by reference TRBV5-1 and TRBJ2-1, the full variable domain reads KAGVTQTPRYLIKTRGQQVTLSCSPISGHRSVSWYQQTPGQGLQFLFEYFSETQRNKGNFPGRFSGRQFSNSRSEMNVSTLELGDSALYLCASSLVGKAYNEQFFGPGTRLTVL.

The chain uses TRBV28 and TRBJ2-2; D possibly uses TRBD1 or TRBD2 (6 bases each). The CDR3 spans 15 residues. The germline V and J ends were trimmed by 6 bases and 2 bases, with 13 bases remaining between them. CDR1 is MDHEN and CDR2 is SYDVKM in the germline V gene. The CDR3 loop reads CASRVGGGNTGELFF. CDR3 bases: TGTGCCAGCAGAGTTGGAGGGGGTAACACCGGGGAGCTGTTTTTT.

The genes are TRBV10-3 and TRBJ2-1, with 10 bases fitting TRBD2. CDR3 length equals 15 residues. J lost 6 bases, V lost 10 bases, and 12 bases had no gene match. Germline CDR1 reads ENHRY; CDR2 reads SYGVKD. This chain's CDR3 is CATRGSGRTGNEQFF. The CDR3 bases are TGTGCCACCAGAGGTAGCGGGAGGACAGGCAATGAGCAGTTCTTC.

The chain joins TRBV3-1 to TRBJ2-3; the D is unclear. Looked up from germline, CDR1 is LGHDT and CDR2 is YNNKEL (reference sequence). With 0 bases removed from V and 4 bases from J, the gap between germline ends came to 8 bases. The CDR3 loop spans 14 amino acids. CDR3 amino acids: CASSQEVQADTQYF. The CDR3 DNA sequence: TGTGCCAGCAGCCAAGAAGTGCAGGCAGATACGCAGTATTTT.

The rearrangement uses TRBV6-1 and TRBJ2-5; TRBD2 matches at 11 bases. Germline CDR1 is MNHNS and CDR2 is SASEGT. V trimming: 6 bases; J trimming: 4 bases; junction bases outside the gene matches: 10. This CDR3 region has 16 residues. The CDR3 spells CASSRRGTSGTETQYF. Here the CDR3 DNA reads TGTGCCAGCAGCCGCAGAGGGACTAGCGGAACAGAGACCCAGTACTTC.

The chain couples TRBV10-2 to TRBJ2-7; D could derive from TRBD1 or TRBD2 (5 bases each). Germline CDR1 WSHSY, CDR2 SAAADI. The CDR3 has 13 residues. Trimming shortened V by 3 bases and J by 6 bases, and 12 bases separated the two germline ends. CDR3 in DNA: TGCGCCAGCAGTGAACGGGACGCTGGCGAGCAGTACTTC. It codes for CASSERDAGEQYF.

The chain carries TRBV7-2 and TRBJ2-4; 7 bases align to TRBD1. CDR1 is SGHTA and CDR2 is FQGNSA in the germline V gene. The ends lost 3 bases at V and 3 bases at J; junction bases unmatched: 5. The CDR3 runs 15 residues. Here the CDR3 reads CASSLAGTVKNIQYF. CDR3 bases: TGTGCCAGCAGCTTGGCCGGGACAGTCAAAAACATTCAGTACTTC. The whole variable domain, filled in from reference TRBV7-2 and TRBJ2-4, reads GAGVSQSPSNKVTEKGKDVELRCDPISGHTALYWYRQSLGQGLEFLIYFQGNSAPDKSGLPSDRFSAERTGGSVSTLTIQRTQQEDSAVYLCASSLAGTVKNIQYFGAGTRLSVL.

There are a few counts of this clonotype. The J gene is TRBJ1-5, the V gene TRBV12-3 or TRBV12-4, with D possibly matching TRBD1 (6 bases). The germline V and J ends were trimmed by 3 bases and 0 bases, with 9 bases remaining between them. The CDR3 contains 15 residues. For the CDR3, the DNA is TGTGCCAGCAGTTTGGACAGCTATAGCAATCAGCCCCAGCATTTT. Its protein is CASSLDSYSNQPQHF.

This clonotype was seen only a few times. The chain is built from TRBV3-1 and TRBJ2-5; a weak D match, TRBD2 (6 bases). The CDR3 runs to 16 residues. Germline-derived CDR1 and CDR2 are LGHDT and YNNKEL (reference sequence). Trimming stripped 1 base from V and 5 bases from J, with 17 bases between. The CDR3 loop reads CASSQGGVLLKETQYF. The CDR3 region has the DNA TGTGCCAGCAGCCAAGGGGGGGTACTCCTAAAGGAGACCCAGTACTTC.

The chain employs TRBV10-2 and TRBJ2-1, with 10 bases fitting TRBD2. The germline CDR1 and CDR2 sequences are WSHSY and SAAADI. The CDR3 runs 14 residues. Unmatched junction bases numbered 8, after V lost 7 bases and J lost 8 bases. The CDR3 reads CASKLAGTRDEQFF. In nucleotides, the CDR3 is TGCGCCAGCAAACTAGCGGGGACTAGGGATGAGCAGTTCTTC.

In this sample, this clonotype turned up a few times. V gene TRBV9 combines with J gene TRBJ1-1; possibly TRBD1 for D (6 bases). The V end lost 0 bases, the J end lost 0 bases, and 12 bases lay between the germline ends. This CDR3 region has 16 residues. Germline CDR1 reads SGDLS; CDR2 reads YYNGEE. CDR3 sequence: CASSVGRTVMNTEAFF. Written as DNA, the CDR3 is TGTGCCAGCAGCGTAGGGCGGACAGTGATGAACACTGAAGCTTTCTTT.

The gene calls are TRBV3-1 and TRBJ2-7; TRBD1 or TRBD2 may be the D gene (7 bases each). CDR1 is LGHDT, CDR2 YNNKEL, per germline (reference sequence). Deletions cut 3 bases from V and 2 bases from J, with 11 bases between. The CDR3 consists of 14 residues. The CDR3 region has the DNA TGTGCCAGCAGCCAGGGAGGGACAGCCTACGAGCAGTACTTC. Its protein product is CASSQGGTAYEQYF.

This clonotype came up many times. J is TRBJ1-5 and V is TRBV5-1; no firm D call. V dropped 0 bases and J dropped 2 bases, with 12 bases sitting between them. There are 16 residues in the CDR3. CDR1 and CDR2 (germline): SGHRS, YFSETQ. CDR3 loop: CASSLAPGRGNQPQHF. Here the CDR3 DNA reads TGCGCCAGCAGCTTGGCCCCGGGAAGGGGCAATCAGCCCCAGCATTTT.

The chain links TRBV20-1 to TRBJ2-5; perhaps TRBD1 as D (6 bases). Germline lookup yields CDR1 DFQATT and CDR2 SNEGSKA (reference sequence). CDR3 length equals 15 residues. V lost 0 bases to trimming and J lost 3 bases, with 14 bases between them. CDR3 bases: TGCAGTGCTAGAGAAGTCGGGCAGGGGAAAGAGACCCAGTACTTC. This translates into CSAREVGQGKETQYF.

This clonotype came up many times. V is TRBV20-1 and J is TRBJ2-5, with 9 positions matching TRBD2. The V gene end was trimmed by 1 base and the J gene end by 5 bases; junction bases not matched to a gene: 11. CDR1 is DFQATT, CDR2 SNEGSKA, per germline (reference sequence). The CDR3 covers 16 residues. CDR3 loop: CSARVGPAGGGETQYF. CDR3 DNA: TGCAGTGCTAGAGTGGGCCCAGCGGGAGGAGGGGAGACCCAGTACTTC.

CDR3 coding DNA: TGCGCCAGCAGATTTGGAGGATCTAGCGGGGGGGGGAATGAGCAGTTCTTC. Its translation: CASRFGGSSGGGNEQFF. The chain joins TRBV5-1 to TRBJ2-1; 12 bases fit TRBD2. CDR3 length equals 17 residues. In germline, CDR1 is SGHRS, CDR2 YFSETQ. V dropped 5 bases and J dropped 7; count of bases not matched to a gene: 13.